This TCR beta chain comes out of a study of blood T cell repertoires in COVID-19. Study-wide context: Samples came from the United States, Italy and Spain, spanning acute and convalescent COVID-19. T cells, B-cell-depleted T cells, or PBMCs provided the cDNA or gDNA that served as material.

As processed by the authors: Cell counts per sample came from amplifying reference gene primers. The protocol was immunoSEQ multiplex PCR, while the TCRdb copy is restricted to in-frame clones and leaves out a portion. V, J and clone size are those of that table, while D and trimming were read from the DNA. The table has some 60,000 clones, 82% seen once. The length of the CDR3 is 18 residues. From germline, CDR1 is SGHVS and CDR2 FQNEAQ. V shed 5 bases, J shed 0 bases, and the junction held 8 bases outside the gene matches. The chain employs TRBV7-8 and TRBJ2-2; 11 bases are shared with TRBD2. The sample comprised peripheral blood. The source is a human donor in a cohort sampled during active COVID-19. CDR3 sequence: CASSTRTSGSANTGELFF. For the CDR3, the DNA is TGTGCCAGCAGCACACGGACTAGCGGGTCCGCGAACACCGGGGAGCTGTTTTTT.